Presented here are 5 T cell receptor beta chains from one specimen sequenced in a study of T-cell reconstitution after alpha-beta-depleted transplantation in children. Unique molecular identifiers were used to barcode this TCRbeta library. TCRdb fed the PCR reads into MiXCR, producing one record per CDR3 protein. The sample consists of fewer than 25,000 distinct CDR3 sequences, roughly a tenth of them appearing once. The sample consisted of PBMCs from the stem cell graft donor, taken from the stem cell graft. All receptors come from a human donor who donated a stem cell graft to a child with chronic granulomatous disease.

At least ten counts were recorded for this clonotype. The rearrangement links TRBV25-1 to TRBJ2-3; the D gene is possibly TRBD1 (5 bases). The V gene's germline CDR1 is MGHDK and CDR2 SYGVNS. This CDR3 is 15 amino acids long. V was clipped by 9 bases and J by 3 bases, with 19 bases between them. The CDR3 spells CARCPWGPKTDTQYF. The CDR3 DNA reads TGTGCCAGATGCCCGTGGGGCCCGAAGACAGATACGCAGTATTTT.

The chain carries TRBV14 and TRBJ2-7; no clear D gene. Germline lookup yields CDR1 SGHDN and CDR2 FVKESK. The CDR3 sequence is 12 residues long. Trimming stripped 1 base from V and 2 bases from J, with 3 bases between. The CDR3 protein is CASSQGPYEQYF. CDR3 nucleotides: TGTGCCAGCAGCCAAGGGCCCTACGAGCAGTACTTC.

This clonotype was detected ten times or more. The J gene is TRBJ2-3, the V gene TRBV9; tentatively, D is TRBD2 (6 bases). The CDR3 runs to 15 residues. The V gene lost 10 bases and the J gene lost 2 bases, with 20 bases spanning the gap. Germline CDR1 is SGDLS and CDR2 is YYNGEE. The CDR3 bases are TGTGCCTCTGCCCAGGCGGGGCGATACACAGATACGCAGTATTTT. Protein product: CASAQAGRYTDTQYF.

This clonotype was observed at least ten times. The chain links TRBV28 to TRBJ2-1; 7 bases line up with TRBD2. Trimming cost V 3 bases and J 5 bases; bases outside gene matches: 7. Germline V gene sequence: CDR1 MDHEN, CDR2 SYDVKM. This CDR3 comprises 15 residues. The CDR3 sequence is CASSLAGAFNNEQFF. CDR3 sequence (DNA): TGTGCCAGCAGTTTGGCGGGAGCTTTCAACAATGAGCAGTTCTTC.

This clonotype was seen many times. CDR3 amino acids: CASSSGHLSTDTQYF. CDR3 coding DNA: TGTGCCAGCAGCAGTGGACACTTATCCACAGATACGCAGTATTTT. J is TRBJ2-3 and V is TRBV7-2; perhaps TRBD1 as D (5 bases). Trimming took off 5 bases at V and 2 bases at J, with 14 bases between the two ends. Germline V gene data show CDR1 as SGHTA and CDR2 as FQGNSA. The CDR3 runs to 15 residues. Together with reference TRBV7-2 and TRBJ2-3, the CDR3 gives the full variable domain: GAGVSQSPSNKVTEKGKDVELRCDPISGHTALYWYRQSLGQGLEFLIYFQGNSAPDKSGLPSDRFSAERTGGSVSTLTIQRTQQEDSAVYLCASSSGHLSTDTQYFGPGTRLTVL.